This T cell receptor (beta chain) was captured by sequencing in a study of molecular identifiers for immune sequencing clone quantification. Ten or more counts support this clonotype. The CDR3 is made up of 12 amino acids. Per the germline V gene, CDR1 is MNHEY and CDR2 is SVGEGT. The V and J ends lost 5 bases and 10 bases respectively, with 12 bases between them. MiXCR, run by TCRdb on the PCR reads, gives a single entry per CDR3 protein. The sample records more than 300,000 distinct CDR3 sequences, roughly 23% being singletons. The chain couples TRBV6-2 or TRBV6-3 to TRBJ1-5, with D maybe TRBD1 (5 bases). The source material was naive CD8+ T cells from blood, with Jurkat cell RNA spiked in. The subset denotes: FACS-sorted CD8+CD4-CCR7+CD45RA+ naive T cells. The receptor was isolated from a human donor in good health. Some libraries in this study had Jurkat cell RNA spiked in. This chain's CDR3 is CASSSPGEPQHF. The CDR3 nucleotides read TGTGCCAGCAGTAGTCCGGGGGAACCCCAGCATTTT.